Each of the 10 T cell receptor beta chains below was sequenced from the same sample in a study of CD8+ T cells in alopecia areata. Extracted from the samples, RNA was reverse transcribed into cDNA to serve as the sequencing template. TCRdb's table, derived via immunoSEQ multiplex PCR, lists solely in-frame clones and lacks some. The table lists fewer than 250,000 clones, 57% of them singletons. The sample in question was CD4+ T cells sorted from blood, obtained at week 0. These receptors originate from a human donor with alopecia areata.

This clone turned up a few times. The chain joins TRBV7-9 to TRBJ2-3; D perhaps matches TRBD2 (6 bases). Trimming removed 6 bases from V and 4 bases from J, with 17 bases in between. Germline values: CDR1 SEHNR, CDR2 FQNEAQ (reference sequence). The CDR3 length is 15 residues. The CDR3 DNA sequence: TGTGCCAGCAGGCCGGGGTCCAGGGAGGCAGATACGCAGTATTTT. It specifies CASRPGSREADTQYF.

V usage is TRBV5-1 and J usage is TRBJ2-1; D remains ambiguous. Trimming shortened V by 2 bases and J by 1 base, and 1 base separated the two germline ends. Germline CDR1 is SGHRS and CDR2 is YFSETQ. This CDR3 comprises 12 residues. The CDR3: CASSFSYNEQFF. DNA of the CDR3: TGCGCCAGCAGCTTTTCCTACAATGAGCAGTTCTTC.

This chain joins TRBV5-6 and TRBJ1-6; no clear D gene. The CDR3 has 14 amino acids. V gave up 3 bases and J gave up 8 bases, with 12 bases separating them. Germline values: CDR1 SGHDT, CDR2 YYEEEE. CDR3 sequence reads: CASSSEVTDSPLHF. DNA of the CDR3: TGTGCCAGCAGCTCGGAGGTCACTGATTCACCCCTCCACTTT.

Comment on this clone: A read error may explain this, as a much larger clone is one base away. J is TRBJ2-3 and V is TRBV7-9; D ambiguous. This CDR3 spans 11 amino acids. V dropped 2 bases and J dropped 3 bases, with 0 bases sitting between them. Germline CDR1 reads SEHNR; CDR2 reads FQNEAQ (reference sequence). The CDR3 spells CASSLTDTQYF. CDR3 DNA: TGTGCCAGCAGCTTAACAGATACGCAGTATTTT.

This clone appeared a single time. The chain has TRBV6-6 and TRBJ1-5; D is possibly TRBD1 (6 bases). From germline, CDR1 is MNHNY and CDR2 SVGAGI (reference sequence). The V end lost 0 bases, the J end lost 2 bases, and 11 bases lay between the germline ends. This CDR3 is built from 16 residues. CDR3 sequence reads: CASSYSRGSGNQPQHF. For the CDR3, the DNA is TGTGCCAGCAGTTACTCGAGGGGGTCTGGCAATCAGCCCCAGCATTTT.

The rearrangement uses TRBV29-1 and TRBJ1-1; unclear D gene. The germline gives CDR1 SQVTM, CDR2 ANQGSEA. V shed 6 bases and J shed 1 base, with 12 bases lying between them. The CDR3 has 13 residues. The CDR3 DNA is TGCAGCGTGGTCCGGATAGGGAACACTGAAGCTTTCTTT. Translated, it gives CSVVRIGNTEAFF.

The chain couples TRBV6-5 to TRBJ2-1; 10 bases align to TRBD2. Trimming cost V 7 bases and J 6 bases; bases outside gene matches: 9. Germline loops: CDR1 MNHEY, CDR2 SVGAGI. The CDR3 runs 15 residues. Here the CDR3 reads CASKGSGRASNEQFF. The CDR3 DNA sequence: TGTGCCAGCAAGGGAAGCGGGAGGGCCTCCAATGAGCAGTTCTTC.

This chain connects TRBV5-1 to TRBJ2-6; unclear D gene. The germline V gene has CDR1 SGHRS and CDR2 YFSETQ. The CDR3 loop spans 17 amino acids. V was trimmed by 2 bases and J by 0 bases, leaving 12 bases between them. The CDR3: CASSLRAQPSGANVLTF. The CDR3 region has the DNA TGCGCCAGCAGCTTACGGGCACAGCCCTCTGGGGCCAACGTCCTGACTTTC.

This chain joins TRBV15 and TRBJ2-1; 9 bases are shared with TRBD1. This CDR3 has 14 residues. Germline V lookup: CDR1 LNHNV, CDR2 YYDKDF (reference sequence). Germline trimming cut 3 bases from V and 4 bases from J; bases unmatched to any gene: 1. CDR3 loop: CATSRTGGYNEQFF. For the CDR3, the DNA is TGTGCCACCAGCAGGACAGGGGGTTACAATGAGCAGTTCTTC. Together with reference TRBV15 and TRBJ2-1, the CDR3 gives the full variable domain: DAMVIQNPRYQVTQFGKPVTLSCSQTLNHNVMYWYQQKSSQAPKLLFHYYDKDFNNEADTPDNFQSRRPNTSFCFLDIRSPGLGDTAMYLCATSRTGGYNEQFFGPGTRLTVL.

V gene TRBV30 combines with J gene TRBJ2-3, with TRBD1 matching 7 bases. Germline CDR1 and CDR2: GTSNPN and SVGIG (reference sequence). CDR3 length equals 14 residues. J gave up 2 bases and V 3 bases, and 5 bases lay outside the gene matches. The CDR3 DNA is TGTGCCTGGAGGCAGGGACAGATCACAGATACGCAGTATTTT. Its protein product is CAWRQGQITDTQYF.